This T cell receptor (beta chain) is drawn from a study of blood T cell repertoires in COVID-19. The CDR3 sequence is 17 residues long. The V segment lost 5 bases and the J segment 6 bases; nucleotides outside the gene matches: 13. Germline V gene sequence: CDR1 SGHTA, CDR2 FQGNSA. Only in-frame clones appear in the TCRdb table, and some are missing; sequencing was by immunoSEQ multiplex PCR. The sample holds approximately 360,000 clones, around 83% seen once. The receptor comes from a woman aged 50 to 65 who had recovered from COVID-19. Sequencing was carried out using PBMCs or T cells enriched from blood (not recorded which). This chain links TRBV7-2 with TRBJ2-3, with 11 nucleotides matching TRBD2. CDR3 protein: CASSHILSGRGMDTQYF. For the CDR3, the DNA is TGTGCCAGCAGCCATATCCTTAGCGGGAGGGGGATGGATACGCAGTATTTT.